Given below is one T cell receptor (beta chain) in context. V dropped 5 bases and J dropped 9; count of bases not matched to a gene: 9. There are 16 residues in the CDR3. CDR1 and CDR2 from the germline V gene are SEHNR and FQNEAQ (reference sequence). Across about two dozen US areas, participants ranged in age from roughly 18 to 95 years. Categorization into cohorts depended on clinical history that participants reported. Methods used by the authors: Nucleated cell number was recorded as an estimate derived from reference gene primer amplification. The protocol was immunoSEQ multiplex PCR, while the TCRdb copy is restricted to in-frame clones and leaves out a portion. The V and J calls and the clone size are those of that table, but D and trimming were determined from the DNA. The repertoire includes 200,000 to 250,000 clones, around 86% of them detected once, and 3% to 4% sits in the top ten. This sample was taken from a study of blood T cell repertoires in COVID-19. As for the study in general: T cells, B-cell-depleted T cells, or PBMCs provided the cDNA or gDNA that served as material.

V gene TRBV7-9 combines with J gene TRBJ2-1; 14 bases line up with TRBD2. Sequencing input: PBMCs or T cells enriched from blood (not recorded which). This clonotype was sampled from a woman aged 40 to 50 with acute COVID-19. CDR3 in amino acids: CASSLKGLAGGGEQFF. As DNA, the CDR3 is TGTGCCAGCAGCCTTAAAGGACTAGCGGGAGGCGGTGAGCAGTTCTTC.